A single sample gave rise to the 8 T cell receptor beta chains below, sequenced in a study of T-cell reconstitution after alpha-beta-depleted transplantation in children. Unique molecular identifiers tagged the TCRbeta library. In TCRdb, the PCR reads were re-called with MiXCR into one record per CDR3 protein. In the table there are some 120,000 distinct CDR3 sequences, roughly 9.7% of which are singletons. The input for sequencing was PBMCs, mostly from graft donor cells, taken 180 days after TCRalphabeta/CD19-depleted stem cell transplant. Source of these receptors: a girl under two years old who had a stem cell transplant for combined immunodeficiency, so the T cells may come from the graft donor.

In its sample, this clonotype was seen a few times. The chain recombines TRBV20-1 with TRBJ2-2; TRBD1 agrees at 8 bases. Germline CDR1 reads DFQATT; CDR2 reads SNEGSKA (reference sequence). Trimming removed 5 bases from V and 4 bases from J; junction bases left unmatched: 6. The CDR3 consists of 14 residues. CDR3 loop: CSAGQGFTTGELFF. CDR3 in DNA: TGCAGTGCTGGACAGGGATTTACCACCGGGGAGCTGTTTTTT.

This sequence joins TRBV20-1 and TRBJ1-5, with 9 nucleotides matching TRBD1. Germline CDR1 DFQATT, CDR2 SNEGSKA (reference sequence). The J segment lost 6 bases and the V segment lost 0 bases, leaving 9 bases of the junction unmatched. This CDR3 contains 16 residues. CDR3 sequence: CSARDETDRGSQPQHF. The CDR3, as DNA: TGCAGTGCTAGAGATGAAACCGACAGGGGGTCTCAGCCCCAGCATTTT.

This clonotype showed up just a few times. The chain is built from TRBV28 and TRBJ1-6; D call uncertain. V gave up 5 bases and J gave up 8 bases, with 13 bases separating them. This CDR3 is built from 14 residues. Germline V gene lookup returns CDR1 MDHEN and CDR2 SYDVKM. CDR3 nucleotides: TGTGCCAGCAGTCCAGGCCTCGGGGATTCACCCCTCCACTTT. Amino acid sequence: CASSPGLGDSPLHF.

This chain connects TRBV11-2 to TRBJ2-3; weak D call: TRBD1 (5 bases). From germline, CDR1 is SGHAT and CDR2 FQNNGV. V gave up 2 bases and J gave up 4 bases, with 10 bases separating them. The CDR3 consists of 14 residues. Here the CDR3 reads CASSLYGAADTQYF. The DNA of the CDR3 is TGTGCCAGCAGCTTATATGGGGCGGCAGATACGCAGTATTTT.

This clonotype turned up a few times. The rearrangement joins TRBV2 to TRBJ2-7; the D gene is possibly TRBD2 (5 bases). CDR1 is SNHLY, CDR2 FYNNEI, per germline. Trimming removed 11 bases at V and 3 bases at J, with 23 bases between. The CDR3 extends over 15 amino acids. CDR3 bases: TGTGCCTCGAAGGGTTGGGCCCCCGGACTCTACGAGCAGTACTTC. It specifies CASKGWAPGLYEQYF.

This clonotype was seen a handful of times. V gene TRBV9 combines with J gene TRBJ2-7; 9 positions agree with TRBD2. Trimming removed 4 bases from V and 0 bases from J; junction bases left unmatched: 5. Germline loops: CDR1 SGDLS, CDR2 YYNGEE. CDR3 size: 15 residues. The CDR3 DNA reads as TGTGCCAGCAGCCTTAGCGGGAGCCGCTCCTACGAGCAGTACTTC. Translating it yields CASSLSGSRSYEQYF.

This clonotype has only a few counts. The V call is TRBV7-2, the J call TRBJ2-5, with D perhaps matching TRBD2 (5 bases). Trimming shortened V by 5 bases and J by 1 base, and 14 bases separated the two germline ends. Germline V gives CDR1 SGHTA, CDR2 FQGNSA. The CDR3 length is 15 residues. Here the CDR3 reads CASSPHRTVQETQYF. The CDR3 DNA sequence: TGTGCCAGCAGCCCACATCGGACTGTCCAAGAGACCCAGTACTTC. The full variable domain, in which reference TRBV7-2 and TRBJ2-5 provide the parts outside the CDR3, is GAGVSQSPSNKVTEKGKDVELRCDPISGHTALYWYRQSLGQGLEFLIYFQGNSAPDKSGLPSDRFSAERTGGSVSTLTIQRTQQEDSAVYLCASSPHRTVQETQYFGPGTRLLVL.

This clonotype is medium-sized (0.01 to 0.1%) within its sample. The rearrangement uses TRBV12-3 or TRBV12-4 and TRBJ1-1, with TRBD1 matching over 9 bases. The CDR3 loop spans 14 amino acids. V lost 5 bases and J lost 10; bases outside the gene matches: 11. The CDR3 DNA follows: TGTGCCAGCAGTGATACAGGGGGCGTCGGGTCAGCTTTCTTT. This translates into CASSDTGGVGSAFF.